This T cell receptor (beta chain) stems from a study of vaccination effects on CD4 cells after COVID-19. Trimming cost V 5 bases and J 5 bases, with 10 bases left between them. This CDR3 region has 13 residues. Germline CDR1 is SEHNR and CDR2 is FQNEAQ (reference sequence). Study-level points and caveats: Healthy vaccine recipients' vaccine-induced clones were almost all SARS-CoV-2 mono-reactive.

In the ViraFEST assay, antigen-specific CD4+ clonotypes were identified by expansion after peptide-pool stimulation. Investigators separated out CD4+ T cells once more than nine days of culture had passed. Vaccinated recipients, who were negative for nucleocapsid antibodies, had no history of SARS-CoV-2 infection. For each well, a few million PBMC were cultured with 10 IU/ml IL-2 and roughly 9.2 ug/ml peptides. In its sample, this clone was seen a few times. The antigen is undetermined. The assay was immunoSEQ multiplex PCR, and TCRdb's table has in-frame clones only and misses some. Of roughly 63,000 clones in the sample, roughly 80% were seen once.

V is TRBV7-9 and J is TRBJ1-5; no definite D call. Sequences were derived from CD4+ T cells from PBMCs cultured with SARS-CoV-2 spike peptides, sampled before COVID-19 vaccination. This TCR was recovered from a human donor who received a COVID-19 vaccine. The CDR3 loop is CASSLYEDQPQHF. For the CDR3, the DNA is TGTGCCAGCAGCCTCTATGAGGATCAGCCCCAGCATTTT. Using reference TRBV7-9 and TRBJ1-5 for the parts outside the CDR3, the full variable domain is DTGVSQNPRHKITKRGQNVTFRCDPISEHNRLYWYRQTLGQGPEFLTYFQNEAQLEKSRLLSDRFSAERPKGSFSTLEIQRTEQGDSAMYLCASSLYEDQPQHFGDGTRLSIL.